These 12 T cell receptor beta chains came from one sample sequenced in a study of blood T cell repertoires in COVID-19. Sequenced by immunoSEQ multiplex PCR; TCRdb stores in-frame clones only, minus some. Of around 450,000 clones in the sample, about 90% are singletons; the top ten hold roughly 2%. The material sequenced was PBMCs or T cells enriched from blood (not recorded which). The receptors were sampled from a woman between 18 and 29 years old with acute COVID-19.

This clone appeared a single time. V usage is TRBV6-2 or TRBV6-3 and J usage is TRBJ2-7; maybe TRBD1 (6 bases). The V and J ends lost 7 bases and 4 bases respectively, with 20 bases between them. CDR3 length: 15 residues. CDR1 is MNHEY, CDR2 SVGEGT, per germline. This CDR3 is CASTPGTFGTYEQYF. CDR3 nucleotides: TGTGCCAGCACCCCCGGGACATTCGGCACTTACGAGCAGTACTTC.

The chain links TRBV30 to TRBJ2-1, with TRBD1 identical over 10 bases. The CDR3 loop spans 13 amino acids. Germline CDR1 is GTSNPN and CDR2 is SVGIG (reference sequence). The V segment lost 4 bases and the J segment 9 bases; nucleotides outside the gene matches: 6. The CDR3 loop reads CAWTDRGWSEQFF. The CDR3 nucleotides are TGTGCCTGGACGGACAGGGGGTGGAGTGAGCAGTTCTTC.

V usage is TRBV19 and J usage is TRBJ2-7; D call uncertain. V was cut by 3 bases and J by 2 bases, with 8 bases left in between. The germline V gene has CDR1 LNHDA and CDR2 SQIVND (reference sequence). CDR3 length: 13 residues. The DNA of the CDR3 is TGTGCCAGTAGTATCCCTGGAGCCTACGAGCAGTACTTC. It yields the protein CASSIPGAYEQYF.

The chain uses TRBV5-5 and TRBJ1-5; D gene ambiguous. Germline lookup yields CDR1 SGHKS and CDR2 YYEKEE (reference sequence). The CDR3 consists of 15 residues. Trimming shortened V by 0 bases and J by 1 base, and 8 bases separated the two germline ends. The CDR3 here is CASSLAAGSNQPQHF. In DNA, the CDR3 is TGTGCCAGCAGCTTGGCTGCGGGGAGCAATCAGCCCCAGCATTTT.

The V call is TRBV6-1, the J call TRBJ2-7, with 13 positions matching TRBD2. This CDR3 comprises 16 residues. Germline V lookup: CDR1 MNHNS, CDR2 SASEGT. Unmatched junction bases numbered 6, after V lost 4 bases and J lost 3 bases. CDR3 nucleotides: TGTGCCAGCAGTGGGGGACTAGCGGGACAACTCTACGAGCAGTACTTC. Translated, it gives CASSGGLAGQLYEQYF.

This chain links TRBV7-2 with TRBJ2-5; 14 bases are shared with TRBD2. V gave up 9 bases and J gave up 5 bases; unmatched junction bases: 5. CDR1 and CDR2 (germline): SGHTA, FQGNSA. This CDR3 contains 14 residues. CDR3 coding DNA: TGTGCCAGTTCGACTAGCGGGAGGGCTGAGACCCAGTACTTC. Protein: CASSTSGRAETQYF.

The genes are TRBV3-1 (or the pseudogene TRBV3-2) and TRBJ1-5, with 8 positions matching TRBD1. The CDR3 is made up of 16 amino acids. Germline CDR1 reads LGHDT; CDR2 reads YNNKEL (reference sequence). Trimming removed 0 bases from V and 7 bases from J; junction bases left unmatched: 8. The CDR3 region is CASSQDLAGGVQPQHF. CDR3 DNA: TGTGCCAGCAGCCAAGATTTGGCAGGGGGCGTCCAGCCCCAGCATTTT.

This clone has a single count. This chain's CDR3 is CASKVGPTNEKLFF. CDR3 DNA sequence: TGTGCCAGTAAGGTGGGCCCAACTAATGAAAAACTGTTTTTT. The chain couples TRBV19 to TRBJ1-4; D uncertain. This CDR3 spans 14 amino acids. V lost 7 bases and J 0 bases, leaving 9 bases between the germline ends. The germline V gene has CDR1 LNHDA and CDR2 SQIVND (reference sequence). The whole variable domain, filled in from reference TRBV19 and TRBJ1-4, reads DGGITQSPKYLFRKEGQNVTLSCEQNLNHDAMYWYRQDPGQGLRLIYYSQIVNDFQKGDIAEGYSVSREKKESFPLTVTSAQKNPTAFYLCASKVGPTNEKLFFGSGTQLSVL.

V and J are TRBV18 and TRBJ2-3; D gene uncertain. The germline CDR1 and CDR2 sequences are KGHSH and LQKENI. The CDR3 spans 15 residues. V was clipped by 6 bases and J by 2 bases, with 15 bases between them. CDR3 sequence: CASSNRQASTDTQYF. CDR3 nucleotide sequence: TGTGCCAGCTCGAATCGACAAGCCTCCACAGATACGCAGTATTTT.

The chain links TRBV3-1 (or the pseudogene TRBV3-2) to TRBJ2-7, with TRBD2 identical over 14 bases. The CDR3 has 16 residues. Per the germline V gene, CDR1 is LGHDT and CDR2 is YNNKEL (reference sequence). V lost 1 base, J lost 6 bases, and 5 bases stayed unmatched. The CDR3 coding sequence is TGTGCCAGCAGCCAAGCTGGGACTAGCGGGAGATCCGAGCAGTACTTC. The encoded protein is CASSQAGTSGRSEQYF.

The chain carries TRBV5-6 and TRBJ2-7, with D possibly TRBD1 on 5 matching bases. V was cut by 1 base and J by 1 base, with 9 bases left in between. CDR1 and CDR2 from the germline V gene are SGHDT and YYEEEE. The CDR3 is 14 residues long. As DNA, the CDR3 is TGTGCCAGCAGCTTGATGGGGCAATCCTACGAGCAGTACTTC. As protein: CASSLMGQSYEQYF.

The CDR3 reads CASSLRTGSMNTEAFF. CDR3 sequence (DNA): TGTGCCAGCAGCCTCCGGACAGGAAGTATGAACACTGAAGCTTTCTTT. The rearrangement uses TRBV4-2 and TRBJ1-1, with 7 bases fitting TRBD1. The CDR3 length is 16 residues. The V and J ends lost 4 bases and 0 bases, in that order; junction bases with no gene match: 8. CDR1 and CDR2 (germline): LGHNA, YNFKEQ.